This T cell receptor beta chain is drawn from a study of cytomegalovirus exposure and HLA in healthy donors. CDR1 and CDR2 from the germline V gene are ENHRY and SYGVKD. This CDR3 region has 13 residues. Trimming took off 6 bases at V and 1 base at J, with 9 bases between the two ends. This clone has more than one count but fewer than ten. What it binds is unknown. Study outcomes and limitations: Excluded: some indistinguishable V segments such as TRBV6-2 and TRBV6-3. Listed as cytomegalovirus-associated were 150 or so TCR beta chains. Later analysis demonstrated an association between a missense DCLRE1C variant and TCR beta V- and J-gene trimming.

Use of 60 Vbeta and 13 Jbeta primers characterized the PCR. Assay: immunoSEQ multiplex PCR; the TCRdb copy retains only in-frame clones and omits some. The sample contains around 180,000 clones, 80% of which appear only once. The clonotype was recovered from a woman in her thirties or forties in good health and CMV-seronegative. The chain combines TRBV10-3 with TRBJ1-2, with D possibly being TRBD1 (6 bases). Sequencing used PBMCs. The CDR3 protein is CAISKDSNYGYTF. CDR3 in DNA: TGTGCCATCAGCAAGGACAGTAACTATGGCTACACCTTC.